The T cell receptor beta chain described here comes from a study of metastatic and nonmetastatic thyroid tumors. In the study overall: Repertoire comparisons spanned blood and tumor or nodule tissue from malignant and benign thyroid patients.

The CDR3 has 13 residues. Germline loops: CDR1 WNHNN, CDR2 SYGVQD (reference sequence). V was trimmed by 2 bases and J by 10 bases, leaving 12 bases between them. Notes on the study in general: Reports indicated that malignant thyroid tumors showed significantly higher TCR beta diversity than benign nodules did, in blood and tumor.

Before thyroid surgery, none of the patients had received any treatment. How the authors handled the data: Between-group CDR3 differences, defined by clinicopathological status, yielded a distant-metastasis classifier for papillary thyroid cancer. With MiXCR, TCRdb called clones anew from the PCR reads. Here the V and J calls rest on TCRdb's processing, not on the authors' analysis. The table has about 40,000 clones, about a sixth seen once. A note on this clone: Antigen: not known. Other DNA sequences within the sample encode an identical CDR3.

The sample was tumor tissue. The clonotype was recovered from a female donor with papillary thyroid cancer or a benign thyroid nodule (not recorded which). Some clones in this sample may be carry-over from other donors' samples. The J gene is TRBJ2-1, the V gene TRBV10-1; D is undetermined. The CDR3 reads CASSESLVGEQFF. The CDR3 DNA reads TGCGCCAGCAGTGAGAGCCTGGTGGGCGAGCAGTTCTTC.